This T cell receptor (beta chain) was observed in a study of CD8 T cells in ankylosing spondylitis. Quantitative barcoded 5'-RACE was used to prepare TCR beta libraries. From the 5' RACE reads, TCRdb called clonotypes with MiXCR, one entry per CDR3 protein. The sample has about 540,000 distinct CDR3 sequences; over 9.5% are singletons. This clonotype was counted only a few times. Its specificity is unknown. Study findings and constraints: Previous work reported some of these motif variants in the synovial fluid and blood of reactive arthritis. Made up of about eight highly homologous variants, a TCR beta motif appeared characteristic of ankylosing spondylitis blood. Clones linked to disease were reported to show significant enrichment in matched ankylosing spondylitis synovial fluid.

The length of the CDR3 is 15 residues. The V end was cut by 6 bases, the J end by 3 bases, with 15 bases between. The V gene's germline CDR1 is SGHRS and CDR2 YFSETQ. The TCR was taken from a male donor with ankylosing spondylitis. The rearrangement uses TRBV5-1 and TRBJ1-4; tentative D call: TRBD1 (5 bases). Material: blood, either unsorted or a sorted T cell fraction (not recorded which). The CDR3 region is CASTIDGGANEKLFF. The CDR3, as DNA: TGCGCCAGCACCATCGACGGAGGGGCTAATGAAAAACTGTTTTTT.